Listed here are 27 T cell receptor beta chains from one sample, sequenced in a study of molecular identifiers for immune sequencing clone quantification. One entry per CDR3 protein results from TCRdb running MiXCR on the PCR reads. The profile shows about 330,000 distinct CDR3 sequences, about a quarter of them singletons. The sequenced sample consisted of naive CD8+ T cells from blood, with Jurkat cell RNA spiked in. The subset was: FACS-sorted CD8+CD4-CCR7+CD45RA+ naive T cells. All receptors derive from a human donor in good health. Some libraries in this study had Jurkat cell RNA spiked in.

This clonotype was seen more than once but under ten times. The chain employs TRBV4-2 and TRBJ2-7, with D unresolved. Between the trimmed V and J ends, which lost 0 bases and 2 bases, there was a span of 8 bases. The CDR3 has 14 residues. From germline, CDR1 is LGHNA and CDR2 YNFKEQ. The CDR3 DNA reads as TGTGCCAGCAGCCAAGAGATGGTGGCCTACGAGCAGTACTTC. Its protein product is CASSQEMVAYEQYF.

There are a few counts of this clonotype. The V and J genes are TRBV30 and TRBJ2-1, with unresolved D. Trimming left V 0 bases short and J 4 bases short, with 7 bases between. Germline V CDR1 and CDR2: GTSNPN, SVGIG (reference sequence). This CDR3 has 13 amino acids. The CDR3 bases are TGTGCCTGGAGTGTTGCTAGATACAATGAGCAGTTCTTC. Translating gives CAWSVARYNEQFF.

The V call is TRBV20-1, the J call TRBJ2-6; D is perhaps TRBD2 (5 bases). Trimming took 1 base from V and 4 from J, leaving 14 bases between them. Germline values: CDR1 DFQATT, CDR2 SNEGSKA (reference sequence). The CDR3 consists of 16 residues. The CDR3 nucleotides are TGCAGTGCTAGAGTACTAGGGATTAGCGGGGCCAACGTCCTGACTTTC. Its protein product is CSARVLGISGANVLTF.

As regards this clonotype: At one of its ends the junction is not consistent with the germline gene, which may arise from a read error. This chain connects TRBV2 to TRBJ1-5; 11 bases match TRBD1. CDR1 SNHLY and CDR2 FYNNEI come from the germline V gene. The CDR3 is made up of 16 amino acids. The CDR3 loop reads CAGSLGTGGSSQPQHF. CDR3 DNA sequence: TGTGCCGGCAGCTTAGGGACAGGGGGGTCTTCTCAGCCCCAGCATTTT.

This clonotype came up many times. This rearrangement joins TRBV5-4 to TRBJ2-3; 9 bases map to TRBD1. V was pared by 5 bases and J by 4 bases, with 8 bases of the junction left unmatched. CDR3 length equals 15 residues. The germline V gene encodes CDR1 SGHNT and CDR2 YYREEE (reference sequence). In DNA, the CDR3 is TGTGCCAGCAGGACCACAGGGGGCGGCGCAGATACGCAGTATTTT. Translation: CASRTTGGGADTQYF.

The chain couples TRBV6-5 to TRBJ2-3; tentative D call: TRBD1 (8 bases). V dropped 2 bases and J dropped 4 bases, with 13 bases sitting between them. This CDR3 contains 15 residues. Germline V CDR1 and CDR2: MNHEY, SVGAGI. The CDR3 is CASSYRTGRADTQYF. For the CDR3, the DNA is TGTGCCAGCAGTTACCGGACAGGGAGGGCAGATACGCAGTATTTT.

The chain is built from TRBV7-6 and TRBJ2-2; D is possibly TRBD1 (6 bases). CDR1 and CDR2 from the germline V gene are SGHVS and FNYEAQ. The CDR3 contains 16 residues. Trimming stripped 5 bases from V and 5 bases from J, with 18 bases between. The CDR3 region has the DNA TGTGCCAGCAGCCTACCGACAGGCCGAGAAACCGGGGAGCTGTTTTTT. It translates to CASSLPTGRETGELFF.

This clonotype was seen a handful of times. An end of the junction differs from the germline gene, which may be a read error. The chain links TRBV4-1 to TRBJ2-5; 9 nucleotides agree with TRBD1. Germline lookup yields CDR1 MGHRA and CDR2 YSYEKL. The CDR3 contains 16 residues. In DNA, the CDR3 is TGCGCCAGCAGCCTCGGACAGGGGCAGTACCAAGCGACCCAGTACTTC. As protein: CASSLGQGQYQATQYF.

A word on this clonotype: A much bigger clone sits one base away, suggesting this may be a read error. The chain joins TRBV14 to TRBJ2-3; 7 bases line up with TRBD1. CDR1 is SGHDN and CDR2 is FVKESK in the germline V gene. The CDR3 totals 16 residues. This CDR3 is CAGSQGPTQGADTQYF. DNA of the CDR3: TGTGCCGGCAGCCAAGGCCCCACCCAGGGGGCAGATACGCAGTATTTT.

This clonotype has just a few counts. V and J are TRBV10-3 and TRBJ1-1; 12 bases fit TRBD1. The germline V gene has CDR1 ENHRY and CDR2 SYGVKD. The CDR3 sequence is 14 residues long. V dropped 6 bases and J dropped 7; count of bases not matched to a gene: 6. The CDR3 spells CAISEGQGANEAFF. The DNA for the CDR3 is TGTGCCATCAGCGAGGGACAGGGGGCTAATGAAGCTTTCTTT.

Ten or more counts support this clonotype. The chain uses TRBV5-1 and TRBJ2-7; 7 nucleotides agree with TRBD1. V lost 2 bases and J lost 3; bases outside the gene matches: 2. This CDR3 spans 13 amino acids. Germline V CDR1 and CDR2: SGHRS, YFSETQ. CDR3 amino acids: CASSFTGDYEQYF. The CDR3 nucleotides are TGCGCCAGCAGCTTCACAGGGGACTACGAGCAGTACTTC.

This clonotype occurred a few times. The rearrangement joins TRBV14 to TRBJ2-7; 8 bases agree with TRBD1. The J segment lost 3 bases and the V segment lost 4 bases, leaving 17 bases of the junction unmatched. The CDR3 loop spans 18 amino acids. Germline V lookup: CDR1 SGHDN, CDR2 FVKESK. The DNA of the CDR3 is TGTGCCAGCAGCCCTGCCAAAAAGGACAGGGAAGGAGACTACGAGCAGTACTTC. It is translated as CASSPAKKDREGDYEQYF.

This chain links TRBV20-1 with TRBJ2-4, with 10 bases identical to TRBD2. The CDR3 is 15 amino acids. The V gene end was trimmed by 4 bases and the J gene end by 8 bases; junction bases not matched to a gene: 11. CDR1 is DFQATT and CDR2 is SNEGSKA in the germline V gene (reference sequence). In nucleotides, the CDR3 is TGCAGTGCTATGCCTAACCTAGCGGGAGAGGACATTCAGTACTTC. It yields the protein CSAMPNLAGEDIQYF.

The V call is TRBV11-2, the J call TRBJ2-1; the D gene could be TRBD1 or TRBD2 (5 bases each). The germline V gene encodes CDR1 SGHAT and CDR2 FQNNGV. There are 16 residues in the CDR3. V gave up 5 bases and J gave up 1 base, with 15 bases separating them. CDR3 sequence (DNA): TGTGCCAGCAGCCCTACTGGGGGTCTATCCTACAATGAGCAGTTCTTC. This translates into CASSPTGGLSYNEQFF.

In regard to this clonotype: The CDR3 does not end in the conserved phenylalanine or tryptophan, so this is likely a read error. V gene TRBV5-5 combines with J gene TRBJ1-1; weak D call: TRBD1 (5 bases). The V gene lost 0 bases and the J gene lost 3 bases, with 18 bases spanning the gap. CDR1 and CDR2 (germline): SGHKS, YYEKEE (reference sequence). CDR3 length: 17 residues. In nucleotides, the CDR3 is TGTGCCAGCAGCTTGGGTGGTCCCTACGGGGCGTACACTGAAGCTTTCCTT. This gives the protein CASSLGGPYGAYTEAFL.

This clonotype occurred a few times. This chain links TRBV7-9 with TRBJ2-4; tentative D call: TRBD2 (5 bases). Per germline, CDR1 SEHNR and CDR2 FQNEAQ (reference sequence). The CDR3 sequence is 16 residues long. V was clipped by 5 bases and J by 4 bases, with 18 bases between them. In DNA, the CDR3 is TGTGCCAGCAGCCCTGACTACTCAGAGGCAAAAAACATTCAGTACTTC. Residues: CASSPDYSEAKNIQYF.

A remark on this clonotype: Since a much larger clone is just one base distant, this may be a read error. The chain recombines TRBV7-6 with TRBJ2-7; 8 bases fit TRBD1. The CDR3 runs 16 residues. Germline CDR1 is SGHVS and CDR2 is FNYEAQ. The chain's CDR3 is CAGSSRGTGIPYEQYF. The CDR3 DNA reads TGTGCCGGCAGCTCTAGGGGGACAGGAATTCCCTACGAGCAGTACTTC.

This clonotype was observed a few times. The chain combines TRBV12-3 or TRBV12-4 with TRBJ2-2, with 8 bases fitting TRBD2. This CDR3 has 17 amino acids. V lost 5 bases, J lost 3 bases, and 11 bases stayed unmatched. CDR3 DNA sequence: TGTGCCAGCAGTCCCCCGGGAGGGCTAAGCCACACCGGGGAGCTGTTTTTT. It specifies CASSPPGGLSHTGELFF.

This clonotype has ten or more counts. This rearrangement joins TRBV10-3 to TRBJ2-1; TRBD1 matches at 7 bases. The V gene end was trimmed by 6 bases and the J gene end by 8 bases; junction bases not matched to a gene: 10. Germline V gives CDR1 ENHRY, CDR2 SYGVKD. The CDR3 is 14 residues long. The DNA for the CDR3 is TGTGCCATCAGCAGGGAGACAGGGAACTATGAGCAGTTCTTC. Its protein product is CAISRETGNYEQFF.

This clonotype was observed at least ten times. This rearrangement joins TRBV6-2 or TRBV6-3 to TRBJ2-1; unclear D gene. The CDR3 contains 12 residues. Looked up from germline, CDR1 is MNHEY and CDR2 is SVGEGT. V dropped 2 bases and J dropped 7 bases, with 6 bases sitting between them. CDR3 region: CASSYGENEQFF. The CDR3 DNA follows: TGTGCCAGCAGTTACGGGGAAAATGAGCAGTTCTTC.

This clonotype was observed a few times. The rearrangement joins TRBV4-1 to TRBJ2-3; 8 bases are shared with TRBD1. CDR3 length: 16 amino acids. V trimming: 4 bases; J trimming: 1 base; junction bases outside the gene matches: 7. Germline V gives CDR1 MGHRA, CDR2 YSYEKL. The CDR3 bases are TGCGCCAGCAGCCCACCGTGGGGACAGGGCACAGATACGCAGTATTTT. It codes for CASSPPWGQGTDTQYF.

V and J are TRBV4-1 and TRBJ2-3, with D unresolved. The V and J ends lost 0 bases and 3 bases respectively, with 7 bases between them. CDR1 is MGHRA, CDR2 YSYEKL, per germline. The CDR3 is made up of 14 amino acids. This chain's CDR3 is CASSQEGWTDTQYF. The CDR3 region has the DNA TGCGCCAGCAGCCAAGAGGGATGGACAGATACGCAGTATTTT.

This clonotype has at least ten counts. V gene TRBV6-2 or TRBV6-3 combines with J gene TRBJ2-7; D is unresolved. The V and J ends lost 0 bases and 6 bases respectively, with 6 bases between them. CDR3 length: 12 residues. Germline CDR1 is MNHEY and CDR2 is SVGEGT. The CDR3 bases are TGTGCCAGCAGTTACTCGGCAGGCGAGCAGTACTTC. Encoded protein: CASSYSAGEQYF.

This clonotype was detected only once. A read error is possible here, since a much larger clone lies one base away. The chain links TRBV29-1 to TRBJ1-4; the D is unclear. The CDR3 has 12 amino acids. CDR1 and CDR2 (germline): SQVTM, ANQGSEA. Trimming cost V 4 bases and J 6 bases, with 9 bases left between them. The CDR3 DNA is TGCAGCGTTGTGGAGGGCGATGAAAAACTGTTTTTT. This encodes CSVVEGDEKLFF.

This clonotype was counted only a few times. The V and J genes are TRBV7-9 and TRBJ2-1; 8 bases are a match to TRBD2. The CDR3 runs to 15 residues. With 4 bases clipped from V and 9 bases from J, the junction kept 11 bases outside the gene matches. Germline assignment: CDR1 SEHNR and CDR2 FQNEAQ (reference sequence). In DNA, the CDR3 is TGTGCCAGCAGCTCCGCGGGGGGCCCCCCGGGTGAGCAGTTCTTC. It yields the protein CASSSAGGPPGEQFF.

This clonotype has a handful of counts. V and J are TRBV14 and TRBJ1-3; unclear D gene. CDR3 size: 17 residues. Germline assignment: CDR1 SGHDN and CDR2 FVKESK. Deletions cut 0 bases from V and 0 bases from J, with 12 bases between. The CDR3 loop reads CASSQDLRPYSGNTIYF. The CDR3 DNA reads TGTGCCAGCAGCCAAGATCTGAGACCCTACTCTGGAAACACCATATATTTT.

This clonotype turned up a few times. V usage is TRBV21-1 and J usage is TRBJ1-6; whether TRBD1, the table's D call, matches the DNA was not checked. TRBV21-1 has pseudogene status. The CDR3 is 18 residues long. CDR3 protein: CASSNRVGESSYNSPLHF. The CDR3 DNA reads TGTGCCAGCAGCAACAGGGTTGGGGAAAGCTCCTATAATTCACCCCTCCACTTT.